This is a list of T cell receptor beta chains from one sample in a study of T-cell memory formation after mild COVID-19. TCRdb used MiXCR to reprocess the 5' RACE reads, holding one entry per CDR3 protein. The sample lists 450,000 or so distinct CDR3 sequences, about 23% occurring once. Specimen: PBMCs or a T cell subset sorted from them (not recorded which). These receptors all stem from an adult woman who had mild COVID-19 (a few samples of this study predate the infection). Cell type and time point are not known. CDR3s include the opening cysteine and the closing phenylalanine or tryptophan. D genes are given only for firm matches. Some rows have no size entry. The others give once, few or many, or a class for an expanded clone.

v_gene: TRBV18
d_gene: .
j_gene: TRBJ2-5
abundance: few
CDR3aa: CASSPPAGRETQYF
CDR3nt: TGTGCCAGCTCACCACCCGCGGGGAGGGAGACCCAGTACTTC

v_gene: TRBV20-1
d_gene: .
j_gene: TRBJ1-5
abundance: few
CDR3aa: CSARSGYSNQPQHF
CDR3nt: TGCAGTGCTAGATCGGGATATAGCAATCAGCCCCAGCATTTT

v_gene: TRBV5-1
d_gene: .
j_gene: TRBJ2-2
abundance: .
CDR3aa: CASTKEPPLAGELFF
CDR3nt: TGCGCCAGCACCAAAGAACCCCCGTTGGCCGGGGAGCTGTTTTTT

v_gene: TRBV2
d_gene: .
j_gene: TRBJ2-2
abundance: few
CDR3aa: CASNPPEGQISEPGGRANTGELFF
CDR3nt: TGTGCCAGCAACCCCCCCGAGGGACAGATCAGCGAGCCGGGAGGTAGAGCGAACACCGGGGAGCTGTTTTTT

v_gene: TRBV4-3
d_gene: .
j_gene: TRBJ2-4
abundance: .
CDR3aa: CASSQDWRADIQYF
CDR3nt: TGCGCCAGCAGCCAAGATTGGAGGGCGGACATTCAGTACTTC

v_gene: TRBV5-4
d_gene: TRBD2
j_gene: TRBJ2-1
abundance: many
CDR3aa: CASSLEAGGLYNEQFF
CDR3nt: TGTGCCAGCAGCTTGGAAGCGGGAGGTCTCTACAATGAGCAGTTCTTC

v_gene: TRBV5-5
d_gene: TRBD2
j_gene: TRBJ2-7
abundance: many
CDR3aa: CASSRGLAYEQYF
CDR3nt: TGTGCCAGCAGCCGGGGACTAGCCTACGAGCAGTACTTC

v_gene: TRBV6-1
d_gene: .
j_gene: TRBJ2-1
abundance: .
CDR3aa: CASSEDILNNEQFF
CDR3nt: TGTGCCAGCAGTGAAGATATCCTGAACAATGAGCAGTTCTTC

v_gene: TRBV12-3/TRBV12-4
d_gene: .
j_gene: TRBJ1-2
abundance: .
CDR3aa: CASSLSNNYGYTF
CDR3nt: TGTGCCAGCAGTTTGTCGAATAACTATGGCTACACCTTC

v_gene: TRBV18
d_gene: .
j_gene: TRBJ1-2
abundance: .
CDR3aa: CASSPGSSGYAAYGYTF
CDR3nt: TGTGCCAGCTCACCGGGGAGTTCGGGGTATGCGGCATATGGCTACACCTTC

v_gene: TRBV7-3
d_gene: TRBD1
j_gene: TRBJ1-2
abundance: .
CDR3aa: CASSPRGQGIYGYTF
CDR3nt: TGTGCCAGCAGCCCCCGCGGACAGGGGATCTATGGCTACACCTTC

v_gene: TRBV12-3/TRBV12-4
d_gene: TRBD1
j_gene: TRBJ2-7
abundance: .
CDR3aa: CASSFGDRAFGQYF
CDR3nt: TGTGCCAGCAGTTTTGGAGACAGGGCATTTGGGCAGTACTTC

v_gene: TRBV11-2
d_gene: .
j_gene: TRBJ2-5
abundance: .
CDR3aa: CASIPGNSRAQYF
CDR3nt: TGTGCCAGCATCCCGGGGAATTCTAGGGCCCAGTACTTC

v_gene: TRBV20-1
d_gene: .
j_gene: TRBJ1-2
abundance: few
CDR3aa: CSARDLIRGMGRGYTF
CDR3nt: TGCAGTGCTAGAGATTTAATTCGGGGGATGGGCCGTGGCTACACCTTC

v_gene: TRBV5-1
d_gene: .
j_gene: TRBJ2-3
abundance: few
CDR3aa: CASSSQGANTQYF
CDR3nt: TGCGCCAGCAGCTCGCAGGGAGCGAATACGCAGTATTTT

v_gene: TRBV18
d_gene: .
j_gene: TRBJ2-5
abundance: .
CDR3aa: CASSLDRGTQETQYF
CDR3nt: TGTGCCAGCTCTCTGGACAGAGGTACTCAAGAGACCCAGTACTTC

v_gene: TRBV5-1
d_gene: TRBD2
j_gene: TRBJ2-1
abundance: .
CDR3aa: CDSSLGGGGHNEQFF
CDR3nt: TGCGACAGCAGCTTGGGCGGCGGGGGGCACAATGAGCAGTTCTTC

v_gene: TRBV4-3
d_gene: .
j_gene: TRBJ2-2
abundance: few
CDR3aa: CASSQGRVGPHGELFF
CDR3nt: TGCGCCAGCAGCCAAGGAAGGGTGGGGCCTCACGGGGAGCTGTTTTTT

v_gene: TRBV18
d_gene: .
j_gene: TRBJ1-2
abundance: .
CDR3aa: CASSPPSRSYGYTF
CDR3nt: TGTGCCAGCTCACCACCGAGTCGGAGCTATGGCTACACCTTC

v_gene: TRBV7-9
d_gene: TRBD1
j_gene: TRBJ2-5
abundance: .
CDR3aa: CASSSTGTGGETQYF
CDR3nt: TGTGCCAGCAGCTCAACCGGGACAGGGGGAGAGACCCAGTACTTC

v_gene: TRBV7-3
d_gene: .
j_gene: TRBJ2-2
abundance: few
CDR3aa: CASSPSHSGELFF
CDR3nt: TGTGCCAGCAGCCCATCCCATTCCGGGGAGCTGTTTTTT

v_gene: TRBV18
d_gene: TRBD2
j_gene: TRBJ2-2
abundance: few
CDR3aa: CASSPRTSGGPTNTGELFF
CDR3nt: TGTGCCAGCTCACCCCGGACTAGCGGGGGCCCCACGAACACCGGGGAGCTGTTTTTT

v_gene: TRBV5-1
d_gene: TRBD1
j_gene: TRBJ2-3
abundance: .
CDR3aa: CASSLGQGATTDTQYF
CDR3nt: TGCGCCAGCAGCTTGGGGCAGGGGGCTACCACAGATACGCAGTATTTT

v_gene: TRBV5-1
d_gene: .
j_gene: TRBJ2-2
abundance: .
CDR3aa: CASSLTTGPGELFF
CDR3nt: TGCGCCAGCAGCTTGACAACAGGGCCCGGGGAGCTGTTTTTT

v_gene: TRBV5-8
d_gene: TRBD1
j_gene: TRBJ1-5
abundance: .
CDR3aa: CASRFLMGDRGSYSNQPQHF
CDR3nt: TGTGCCAGCAGATTTCTTATGGGGGACAGGGGGAGCTATAGCAATCAGCCCCAGCATTTT

v_gene: TRBV5-1
d_gene: TRBD2
j_gene: TRBJ2-3
abundance: .
CDR3aa: CASSSFLGGDTDTQYF
CDR3nt: TGCGCCAGCAGCTCCTTCCTCGGGGGGGACACAGATACGCAGTATTTT

v_gene: TRBV20-1
d_gene: TRBD2
j_gene: TRBJ2-2
abundance: few
CDR3aa: CSARGLAGSANTGELFF
CDR3nt: TGCAGTGCCCGTGGACTAGCGGGGTCGGCGAACACCGGGGAGCTGTTTTTT

v_gene: TRBV3-1
d_gene: .
j_gene: TRBJ1-1
abundance: .
CDR3aa: CASSQEGPAGNTEAFF
CDR3nt: TGTGCCAGCAGCCAAGAGGGTCCAGCCGGGAACACTGAAGCTTTCTTT

v_gene: TRBV24-1
d_gene: .
j_gene: TRBJ2-1
abundance: .
CDR3aa: CATSDPSGTTLLF
CDR3nt: TGTGCCACCAGTGATCCCTCCGGGACGACTTTATTATTC

v_gene: TRBV4-3
d_gene: .
j_gene: TRBJ2-2
abundance: few
CDR3aa: CASSQERTLTGELFF
CDR3nt: TGCGCCAGCAGCCAAGAACGGACACTCACCGGGGAGCTGTTTTTT

v_gene: TRBV9
d_gene: TRBD1
j_gene: TRBJ2-5
abundance: .
CDR3aa: CASSGWSQGEVKETQYF
CDR3nt: TGTGCCAGCAGCGGCTGGTCACAGGGGGAAGTGAAAGAGACCCAGTACTTC

v_gene: TRBV3-1
d_gene: TRBD2
j_gene: TRBJ2-5
abundance: few
CDR3aa: CASSQDPAGRSQETQYF
CDR3nt: TGTGCCAGCAGCCAAGATCCAGCGGGGCGATCCCAAGAGACCCAGTACTTC

v_gene: TRBV7-2
d_gene: .
j_gene: TRBJ2-1
abundance: few
CDR3aa: CASSQRLQSYNEQFF
CDR3nt: TGTGCCAGCAGCCAACGACTTCAGTCCTACAATGAGCAGTTCTTC

v_gene: TRBV9
d_gene: .
j_gene: TRBJ2-1
abundance: .
CDR3aa: CASSVDRGTAQVEQFF
CDR3nt: TGTGCCAGCAGCGTTGATAGAGGGACCGCGCAAGTTGAGCAGTTCTTC

v_gene: TRBV6-1
d_gene: .
j_gene: TRBJ2-7
abundance: few
CDR3aa: CASSVQGFEQYF
CDR3nt: TGTGCCAGCAGTGTGCAGGGTTTTGAGCAGTACTTC

v_gene: TRBV4-2
d_gene: TRBD1
j_gene: TRBJ2-1
abundance: .
CDR3aa: CASSLHRGSSYNEQFF
CDR3nt: TGTGCCAGCAGCCTTCACAGGGGTTCTTCGTACAATGAGCAGTTCTTC

v_gene: TRBV5-1
d_gene: TRBD1
j_gene: TRBJ2-3
abundance: .
CDR3aa: CASSFPPRGSDTQYF
CDR3nt: TGCGCCAGCAGCTTTCCCCCCAGGGGGTCAGATACGCAGTATTTT

v_gene: TRBV27
d_gene: TRBD1
j_gene: TRBJ1-6
abundance: .
CDR3aa: CASSDQGAAAPLHF
CDR3nt: TGTGCCAGCAGTGACCAGGGGGCAGCGGCACCCCTCCACTTT

v_gene: TRBV4-1
d_gene: .
j_gene: TRBJ1-5
abundance: few
CDR3aa: CASSQTTWSFSNQPQHF
CDR3nt: TGCGCCAGCAGCCAAACTACCTGGTCGTTTAGCAATCAGCCCCAGCATTTT

v_gene: TRBV25-1
d_gene: .
j_gene: TRBJ1-1
abundance: .
CDR3aa: CASGPLGNTEAFF
CDR3nt: TGTGCCAGCGGCCCCCTGGGGAACACTGAAGCTTTCTTT